Listed below are T cell receptor beta chains from one sample, sequenced in a study of tumor and adjacent non-tumor tissue in lung cancer. MiXCR, applied by TCRdb to the multiplex PCR reads, yields one record per CDR3 protein. The table lists around 210,000 distinct CDR3 sequences, over 55% of them singletons. The sequenced sample consisted of lung tumor tissue. These receptor sequences come from a man between 60 and 70 years old with non-small cell lung cancer. The CDR3 runs from the conserved cysteine through the conserved F or W. A D gene is named only where the DNA matches it firmly. Only part of the rows carry a size: once, few, many, or a class if the clone is expanded.

>many|TRBV5-4|-|TRBJ1-1
CASKQGGRRTEAFF
TGTGCCAGCAAACAAGGGGGGAGGAGGACTGAAGCTTTCTTT
>-|TRBV29-1|-|TRBJ2-2
CSVGRGNCGELFF
TGCAGCGTTGGGAGGGGGAACTGCGGGGAGCTGTTTTTT
>-|TRBV20-1|-|TRBJ2-4
CSARASEIAKNNQYF
TGCAGTGCTAGAGCCAGTGAGATAGCCAAAAACAATCAGTACTTC
>-|TRBV12-3/TRBV12-4|-|TRBJ2-1
CASSLSHNRNDQFF
TGTGCCAGCAGCCTGAGCCACAATCGCAATGACCAGTTCTTC
>once|TRBV11-3|TRBD2|TRBJ2-2
CASSLTSGSGTGEQLF
TGTGCCAGCAGCCTCACTAGCGGGAGTGGTACCGGGGAGCAGCTTTTT
>-|TRBV20-1|-|TRBJ2-1
CSAPARTSYYNEHFF
TGCAGTGCTCCGGCCCGGACAAGCTACTACAATGAGCACTTCTTC
>-|TRBV11-2|-|TRBJ1-5
CASSLDGLSNQPQHF
TGTGCCAGCAGCCTTGATGGATTGAGCAATCAGCCCCAGCATTTT
>-|TRBV20-1|TRBD2|TRBJ2-7
CSARATSGRDQQYF
TGCAGTGCTAGAGCGACTAGCGGGAGGGACCAACAGTACTTC
>-|TRBV5-1|-|TRBJ2-1
CASSLGDARNEQFF
TGCGCCAGCAGCTTGGGGGACGCAAGGAATGAGCAGTTCTTC
>-|TRBV20-1|-|TRBJ2-7
CGARDFKVGGDEQYF
TGCGGTGCTAGAGATTTTAAAGTAGGTGGGGACGAGCAGTACTTC
>-|TRBV20-1|-|TRBJ2-1
CSSRDGGGRNEQFF
TGCAGCTCTAGAGATGGAGGGGGAAGGAATGAGCAGTTTTTC
>-|TRBV5-4|-|TRBJ1-2
CASSQYQGLVGYTF
TGTGCCAGCAGCCAATATCAGGGGTTAGTTGGCTACACCTTT
>once|TRBV11-2|TRBD2|TRBJ2-7
CASSLRLAGGYEQYF
TGTGCCAGCAGCTTAAGGCTAGCGGGAGGCTACGAGCAGTACTTC
>few|TRBV20-1|-|TRBJ2-1
CSAFDPSSYNEQFF
TGCAGTGCCTTTGACCCGAGCTCCTACAATGAGCAGTTCTTC
>-|TRBV11-1|-|TRBJ1-2
CASSSSTVSNYGYSF
TGTGCCAGCAGCTCCTCGACAGTCTCTAACTATGGCTACAGCTTC
>-|TRBV30|TRBD2|TRBJ2-5
CAWSPASGQETQYF
TGTGCCTGGAGTCCCGCTAGCGGCCAAGAGACCCAGTACTTC
>few|TRBV11-2|-|TRBJ2-1
CASNLDRSSYNEQLF
TGTGCCAGCAACTTAGATAGGAGCTCCTACAATGAGCAGCTCTTC
>many|TRBV2|-|TRBJ2-1
CASRAGTEQFF
TGTGCCAGCAGAGCTGGGACCGAGCAGTTCTTC
>-|TRBV29-1|TRBD2|TRBJ2-2
CSALTASGNTGELCF
TGCAGCGCCCTAACGGCTAGCGGTAACACCGGGGAGCTGTGTTTT
>-|TRBV11-2|-|TRBJ2-2
CTNSGSGINTGELFF
TGTACCAACAGCGGGTCGGGGATAAACACCGGAGAGCTGTTTTTT
>many|TRBV10-1|-|TRBJ1-5
CASSQGQGNQPQHF
TGCGCCAGCAGCCAAGGGCAGGGGAATCAGCCCCAGCATTTT
>-|TRBV12-3/TRBV12-4|-|TRBJ1-1
CASRLEGPEAFF
TGTGCCAGCAGGCTTGAGGGGCCTGAAGCCTTCTTT
>-|TRBV4-2|-|TRBJ1-2
CPSSQIAEETNYGYTF
TGTCCCAGCAGCCAAATCGCCGAAGAAACTAACTATGGCTACACCTTC
>few|TRBV14|TRBD1|TRBJ1-1
CASSRRTGGNTEAFF
TGTGCCAGCAGCCGTAGGACAGGGGGGAACACTGAAGCTTTCTTT
>once|TRBV20-1|-|TRBJ1-1
CSARKPRAGDIEAFF
TGCAGTGCTAGAAAACCTCGGGCCGGGGACATTGAAGCTTTCTTT
>-|TRBV20-1|-|TRBJ1-4
CSAGFGAYHSEQLFF
TGCAGTGCGGGATTCGGGGCATACCATTCTGAACAACTGTTTTTT
>few|TRBV7-9|TRBD1|TRBJ2-3
CATGQGADTQYF
TGTGCCACCGGACAGGGGGCGGATACGCAGTATTTT
>once|TRBV20-1|TRBD2|TRBJ2-3
CSARDFSGIADTLYF
TGCAGTGCTAGAGATTTCAGCGGGATTGCAGATACGCTGTATTTT
>-|TRBV14|TRBD1|TRBJ1-1
CASSQVGQGLNTEVFF
TGTGCCAGCAGCCAAGTGGGACAGGGTTTGAACACTGAAGTTTTCTTT
>-|TRBV11-3|-|TRBJ2-7
CASSFVGYKQYF
TGTGCCAGCAGCTTCGTCGGGTACAAGCAGTACTTC
>-|TRBV20-1|-|TRBJ1-6
CSAPSGARGKALHF
TGCAGTGCTCCCTCCGGGGCCAGGGGAAAAGCCCTCCACTTT
>-|TRBV5-1|TRBD1|TRBJ2-2
CAISGTGGYTGELFF
TGCGCCATCAGCGGCACAGGGGGATACACCGGGGAGCTGTTTTTT
>-|TRBV29-1|TRBD2|TRBJ2-3
CSVTGGGWTDTQYF
TGCAGCGTGACGGGGGGGGGGTGGACAGATACGCAGTATTTT
>-|TRBV20-1|TRBD2|TRBJ2-1
CSVRDLGAGGRRNEQFF
TGCAGTGTTAGAGATCTCGGGGCGGGAGGGCGTCGAAATGAGCAGTTCTTC
>many|TRBV11-3|TRBD2|TRBJ2-1
CASSLRLAGAYNEQFF
TGTGCCAGCAGTCTTAGGCTAGCGGGGGCCTACAATGAGCAGTTCTTC
>few|TRBV28|TRBD2|TRBJ2-7
CASRGLASYEQYF
TGTGCCAGCAGGGGACTAGCGTCCTACGAGCAGTACTTC
>-|TRBV20-1|-|TRBJ2-1
CIARDLQRLNEQFF
TGCATTGCTAGAGACCTCCAGAGACTCAATGAGCAGTTCTTC
>once|TRBV4-3|-|TRBJ1-5
CASSQDPRNQPQHF
TGCGCCAGCAGCCAAGATCCCAGGAATCAGCCCCAGCATTTT
>-|TRBV20-1|-|TRBJ1-1
CIVRDSDIAAPNTEAFF
TGCATTGTTAGGGACTCCGACATTGCAGCACCGAACACTGAAGCTTTCTTT
>few|TRBV7-8|-|TRBJ1-4
CASSFSEGLAREKLFF
TGTGCCAGCAGCTTCTCCGAAGGACTGGCGAGAGAAAAACTGTTTTTT
>-|TRBV4-3|-|TRBJ2-2
CASSQGHAGTGGELFF
TGCGCCAGTAGCCAAGGACATGCGGGAACAGGCGGGGAGCTGTTTTTT
>-|TRBV7-3|TRBD1|TRBJ2-5
CASSTTGGYQETQYF
TGTGCTAGTAGCACTACAGGGGGCTACCAAGAGACTCAGTACTTC
>-|TRBV7-9|-|TRBJ2-2
CASSQKTTGELFF
TGTGCCAGCAGCCAAAAGACCACCGGGGAGCTGTTTTTT
>many|TRBV11-2|TRBD2|TRBJ2-1
CASSLEELAGLLGEQFF
TGTGCCAGCAGCTTAGAGGAACTAGCGGGGCTTTTAGGTGAGCAGTTCTTC
>-|TRBV11-1|TRBD2|TRBJ2-1
CASSLSRLAGGYNEQLF
TGTGCCAGTAGCTTATCTCGGCTAGCGGGAGGCTACAATGAGCAGTTATTC
>many|TRBV29-1|TRBD1|TRBJ2-7
CSVSRTGWDEQYF
TGCAGCGTCAGCCGGACAGGGTGGGACGAGCAGTACTTC
>-|TRBV20-1|-|TRBJ2-1
CSARERPMREQFF
TGCAGTGCTAGAGAGCGGCCAATGAGGGAGCAGTTCTTC
>-|TRBV5-5|-|TRBJ2-3
CASSHTGTKADTQYF
TGTGCCAGCAGCCACACGGGGACAAAGGCAGATACCCAGTATTTT
>-|TRBV12-3/TRBV12-4|TRBD2|TRBJ2-1
CASVSSGSSGEQFF
TGTGCCAGCGTAAGCAGCGGGAGTTCGGGTGAGCAGTTCTTC
>many|TRBV11-3|-|TRBJ2-1
CASSSTDRGSYNEQFF
TGTGCCAGCAGCTCGACCGATCGGGGCTCCTACAATGAGCAGTTCTTC
>-|TRBV11-3|-|TRBJ2-3
CASSHTWGSDTQYF
TGTGCCAGCAGCCACACATGGGGATCAGATACGCAGTATTTT
>-|TRBV12-3/TRBV12-4|TRBD1|TRBJ1-1
CASRPGGAMNTEAFF
TGTGCCAGCAGGCCAGGGGGGGCCATGAACACTGAAGCTTTCTTT
>once|TRBV6-6|TRBD1|TRBJ2-1
CASSQFSGGPINEQFF
TGTGCCAGTTCCCAATTCTCAGGGGGCCCGATAAATGAGCAGTTCTTC